This T cell receptor (beta chain) emerged from a study of T cell repertoires in cytomegalovirus infection. Study-wide background: Shared public TCR beta signatures pointed to both CMV infection and a matching HLA type.

TCRdb used MiXCR to reprocess the reads, holding one entry per CDR3 protein. The sample yields 200,000 to 300,000 distinct CDR3 sequences, about 12% seen once. The CDR3 extends over 13 amino acids. CDR1 and CDR2 (germline): LGHDT, YNNKEL (reference sequence). Losses at the gene ends were 0 bases for V and 14 bases for J; bases not matched to a gene: 5. The sequence was collected from a human donor in good health (CMV status not recorded). Some clones in this sample may be carry-over from other donors' samples. V usage is TRBV3-1 and J usage is TRBJ2-1; 9 bases map to TRBD1. The sample was PBMCs. In DNA form, the CDR3 reads TGTGCCAGCAGCCAAGATCGCGGGACAGGGAAGTTCTTC. Translation: CASSQDRGTGKFF.